The T cell receptor (beta chain) described here comes from a study of blood T cell repertoires in COVID-19. The overall study: Acute and convalescent COVID-19 specimens originated in the United States, Italy and Spain.

The V gene's germline CDR1 is MNHEY and CDR2 SVGAGI. With 2 bases removed from V and 6 bases from J, the gap between germline ends came to 8 bases. This CDR3 spans 14 amino acids. Per the study methods: The assay estimated nucleated cells by amplifying reference gene primers. Data came from immunoSEQ multiplex PCR; TCRdb stores just in-frame clones and leaves some out. V, J and clone size reflect that table, while D and trimming were determined from the DNA. The sample contains over 85,000 clones, about 80% of which appear only once. This clonotype was sampled from a woman of 80 years or more with acute or convalescent COVID-19. Material: peripheral blood. The V and J genes are TRBV6-5 and TRBJ1-6; D is uncertain. The CDR3 bases are TGTGCCAGCAGTTACACTATTTTTAATTCACCCCTCCACTTT. Its protein is CASSYTIFNSPLHF.